The 23 T cell receptor beta chains below come from one sample, sequenced in a study of T cell changes during pregnancy in multiple sclerosis. Sequencing used immunoSEQ multiplex PCR; TCRdb keeps in-frame clones, though not all of them. This repertoire shows tens of thousands of clones, around 96% found once; its top ten account for roughly 2.4%. Sequenced material: CD8+ T cells from peripheral blood mononuclear cells, taken after pregnancy. The receptors derive from a female donor with multiple sclerosis, enrolled in a pregnancy study.

V and J are TRBV7-9 and TRBJ2-5; TRBD2 is a possible D gene (5 bases). CDR1 and CDR2 from the germline V gene are SEHNR and FQNEAQ (reference sequence). The length of the CDR3 is 16 residues. The germline V and J ends were trimmed by 7 bases and 5 bases, with 23 bases remaining between them. CDR3 nucleotides: TGTGCCAGCACCAACCCCTCCGAGGGTACGTTGGAGACCCAGTACTTC. Translating gives CASTNPSEGTLETQYF.

J is TRBJ2-5 and V is TRBV6-1, with D possibly matching TRBD2 (5 bases). The CDR3 length is 15 residues. CDR1 MNHNS and CDR2 SASEGT come from the germline V gene. Trimming took off 5 bases at V and 0 bases at J, with 13 bases between the two ends. The DNA for the CDR3 is TGTGCCAGCAGTCCCCGGGGTCACCACCAAGAGACCCAGTACTTC. This codes for CASSPRGHHQETQYF.

The chain joins TRBV27 to TRBJ2-7; D is possibly TRBD1 (6 bases). V gave up 0 bases and J gave up 1 base, with 22 bases separating them. The CDR3 totals 19 residues. Germline CDR1 and CDR2: MNHEY and SMNVEV (reference sequence). This CDR3 is CASSLSYSRERGLSYEQYF. The CDR3 DNA reads TGTGCCAGCAGTTTATCTTACTCACGAGAAAGGGGGTTATCCTACGAGCAGTACTTC.

V usage is TRBV6-5 and J usage is TRBJ1-1, with TRBD1 matching 8 bases. The ends lost 0 bases at V and 9 bases at J; junction bases unmatched: 6. The CDR3 contains 14 residues. Germline CDR1 is MNHEY and CDR2 is SVGAGI. The CDR3 loop reads CASSYSPGQGKAFF. The CDR3 DNA is TGTGCCAGCAGTTACTCGCCTGGACAGGGAAAAGCTTTCTTT.

This clone was counted once. CDR3 residues: CASSQDRTGSGNEQFF. The DNA of the CDR3 is TGCGCCAGCAGCCAAGATCGGACAGGGTCAGGCAATGAGCAGTTCTTC. The V and J genes are TRBV4-1 and TRBJ2-1; 8 bases line up with TRBD1. With 0 bases clipped from V and 6 bases from J, the junction kept 7 bases outside the gene matches. The V gene's germline CDR1 is MGHRA and CDR2 YSYEKL. The CDR3 covers 16 residues.

This chain joins TRBV2 and TRBJ2-1, with a weak D call TRBD2 (5 bases). Trimming left V 8 bases short and J 0 bases short, with 5 bases between. The CDR3 length is 12 residues. Germline CDR1 SNHLY, CDR2 FYNNEI. CDR3 amino acids: CASRGSYNEQFF. CDR3 sequence (DNA): TGTGCCAGCCGGGGCTCCTACAATGAGCAGTTCTTC.

This rearrangement joins TRBV13 to TRBJ2-2; a possible D gene is TRBD2 (5 bases). The CDR3 consists of 15 residues. CDR1 is PRHDT, CDR2 FYEKMQ, per germline (reference sequence). The V end was cut by 3 bases, the J end by 6 bases, with 14 bases between. CDR3 in amino acids: CASSFHSPRAGELFF. The CDR3 DNA follows: TGTGCCAGCAGCTTTCATAGTCCGAGGGCCGGGGAGCTGTTTTTT.

The CDR3 loop is CASSQGSDTEAFF. In DNA form, the CDR3 reads TGTGCCAGTAGTCAGGGATCGGACACTGAAGCTTTCTTT. The chain links TRBV19 to TRBJ1-1; D is perhaps TRBD1 (5 bases). The CDR3 spans 13 residues. Germline CDR1 and CDR2: LNHDA and SQIVND (reference sequence). V dropped 5 bases and J dropped 3 bases, with 10 bases sitting between them.

The chain links TRBV5-4 to TRBJ2-5; possible D gene TRBD1, 6 bases. CDR3 length: 15 residues. V lost 3 bases and J lost 1, with 13 bases in between. Germline V CDR1 and CDR2: SGHNT, YYREEE (reference sequence). The CDR3 region has the DNA TGTGCCAGCAGCTCCTCGACAGGACCCCAAGAGACCCAGTACTTC. Its protein product is CASSSSTGPQETQYF.

V and J are TRBV7-8 and TRBJ2-1; the D gene is possibly TRBD2 (6 bases). Germline CDR1 and CDR2: SGHVS and FQNEAQ. V lost 1 base and J lost 7, with 8 bases in between. The CDR3 is 13 amino acids. This chain's CDR3 is CASSLGLGNEQFF. In nucleotides, the CDR3 is TGTGCCAGCAGCTTAGGACTAGGGAATGAGCAGTTCTTC.

The chain employs TRBV29-1 and TRBJ2-1, with D tentatively TRBD2 (6 bases). The CDR3 runs 16 residues. The V end lost 4 bases, the J end lost 9 bases, and 25 bases lay between the germline ends. Germline CDR1 reads SQVTM; CDR2 reads ANQGSEA. The CDR3 DNA follows: TGCAGCGTTGCCCTACCGCTCGCGGGAAGCGGAGGTGAGCAGTTCTTC. Protein sequence: CSVALPLAGSGGEQFF.

The rearrangement joins TRBV5-1 to TRBJ2-7; the match to TRBD2 covers 9 bases. Germline values: CDR1 SGHRS, CDR2 YFSETQ. The V gene end was trimmed by 1 base and the J gene end by 2 bases; junction bases not matched to a gene: 1. There are 14 residues in the CDR3. The CDR3 nucleotides read TGCGCCAGCAGCTTGATAGCGGGAGCCTACGAGCAGTACTTC. Translated, it gives CASSLIAGAYEQYF.

The V gene is TRBV7-6, the J gene TRBJ2-1; D is possibly TRBD2 (6 bases). CDR3 length equals 16 residues. The V gene lost 4 bases and the J gene lost 7 bases, with 20 bases spanning the gap. Germline V gives CDR1 SGHVS, CDR2 FNYEAQ. The CDR3 sequence: CASSSGGGPQLNEQFF. The CDR3 DNA is TGTGCCAGCAGCTCCGGGGGTGGGCCCCAACTTAATGAGCAGTTCTTC. Full variable domain (remainder filled in from reference TRBV7-6 and TRBJ2-1): GAGVSQSPRYKVTKRGQDVALRCDPISGHVSLYWYRQALGQGPEFLTYFNYEAQQDKSGLPNDRFSAERPEGSISTLTIQRTEQRDSAMYRCASSSGGGPQLNEQFFGPGTRLTVL.

V usage is TRBV29-1 and J usage is TRBJ2-1, with 11 bases aligning to TRBD2. This CDR3 is 14 amino acids long. The V segment lost 5 bases and the J segment 9 bases; nucleotides outside the gene matches: 9. Per germline, CDR1 SQVTM and CDR2 ANQGSEA. CDR3 in amino acids: CSVLLAGVGGEQFF. For the CDR3, the DNA is TGCAGCGTTTTACTAGCGGGAGTAGGAGGTGAGCAGTTCTTC.

The chain's CDR3 is CASSLTSGGSYEQYF. Here the CDR3 DNA reads TGTGCCAGCAGCTTGACTAGCGGGGGCTCCTACGAGCAGTACTTC. The chain links TRBV27 to TRBJ2-7; 12 bases are shared with TRBD2. The ends lost 6 bases at V and 0 bases at J; junction bases unmatched: 3. The CDR3 runs to 15 residues. CDR1 is MNHEY, CDR2 SMNVEV, per germline (reference sequence).

The chain combines TRBV2 with TRBJ2-2, with TRBD2 matching 8 bases. Germline lookup yields CDR1 SNHLY and CDR2 FYNNEI. Trimming at V came to 7 bases and at J to 0 bases, leaving 10 bases not matched to a gene. This CDR3 comprises 17 residues. This CDR3 reads CASMWGLDYPNTGELFF. CDR3 nucleotides: TGTGCCAGCATGTGGGGACTAGATTACCCGAACACCGGGGAGCTGTTTTTT.

This rearrangement joins TRBV7-9 to TRBJ2-3, with 7 bases that match TRBD2. V was clipped by 5 bases and J by 4 bases; unmatched bases: 9. From germline, CDR1 is SEHNR and CDR2 FQNEAQ (reference sequence). This CDR3 spans 15 amino acids. The CDR3 protein is CASSARDYDADTQYF. The CDR3 DNA reads as TGTGCCAGCAGCGCACGGGACTATGACGCAGATACGCAGTATTTT.

The chain recombines TRBV28 with TRBJ2-7, with 11 bases aligning to TRBD1. V lost 5 bases to trimming and J lost 6 bases; unmatched junction nucleotides: 9. From germline, CDR1 is MDHEN and CDR2 SYDVKM. The CDR3 length is 15 residues. DNA for the CDR3: TGTGCCAGCAGTACAATGGGGGACAGGGGGATCGAGCAGTACTTC. Residues: CASSTMGDRGIEQYF.

This chain links TRBV10-3 with TRBJ1-2; weak D call: TRBD1 (5 bases). V was cut by 3 bases and J by 9 bases, with 17 bases left in between. CDR1 ENHRY and CDR2 SYGVKD come from the germline V gene. This CDR3 has 14 amino acids. CDR3 sequence reads: CAISERGVSESYTF. Written as DNA, the CDR3 is TGTGCCATCAGTGAACGGGGGGTATCGGAGAGCTACACCTTC.

This chain links TRBV30 with TRBJ2-7; 11 bases match TRBD1. The junction had 5 bases not matched to a gene; V was cut back by 2 bases and J by 2 bases. This CDR3 region has 15 residues. The V gene's germline CDR1 is GTSNPN and CDR2 SVGIG (reference sequence). The DNA for the CDR3 is TGTGCCTGGAGTAATGGGACAGGGGGGCCCTACGAGCAGTACTTC. It specifies CAWSNGTGGPYEQYF.

CDR3 sequence reads: CASSRDLYEQYF. CDR3 nucleotide sequence: TGTGCCAGCAGCAGAGACTTATACGAGCAGTACTTC. V usage is TRBV7-9 and J usage is TRBJ2-7, with D unclear. The CDR3 extends over 12 amino acids. The V end lost 5 bases, the J end lost 4 bases, and 9 bases lay between the germline ends. Germline CDR1 is SEHNR and CDR2 is FQNEAQ (reference sequence).

The chain has TRBV28 and TRBJ1-2; 9 bases align to TRBD1. Per germline, CDR1 MDHEN and CDR2 SYDVKM. The CDR3 has 15 residues. The V gene end was trimmed by 7 bases and the J gene end by 1 base; junction bases not matched to a gene: 7. The CDR3 loop reads CASNQGTGINYGYTF. The DNA of the CDR3 is TGTGCCAGCAACCAGGGGACAGGGATTAACTATGGCTACACCTTC.

The CDR3 bases are TGTGCCAGTGACACCTCTGGCCACGAGCAGTACTTC. Amino acids: CASDTSGHEQYF. This chain joins TRBV5-5 and TRBJ2-7, with D unresolved. Germline CDR1 reads SGHKS; CDR2 reads YYEKEE (reference sequence). This CDR3 is 12 amino acids long. The V end was cut by 8 bases, the J end by 5 bases, with 14 bases between.